This T cell receptor (beta chain) came from a study of T cells in Graves' hyperthyroidism and ophthalmopathy. The source material, RNA transcripts, was used to amplify TCR beta CDR3 regions. Initially, a first-round RT-PCR of the TCR CDR3 employed the HTBI primer set. TCRdb reprocessed the multiplex PCR reads with MiXCR, giving one entry per CDR3 protein. The data show 660,000 or so distinct CDR3 sequences, with around 21% seen just once and 30% to 40% held by the top ten. The CDR3 is made up of 15 amino acids. CDR1 and CDR2 from the germline V gene are MNHEY and SMNVEV (reference sequence). The J segment lost 6 bases and the V segment lost 5 bases, leaving 10 bases of the junction unmatched. This clonotype was detected a few times. Ophthalmopathy patients all had a Clinical Activity Score of at least 3, a NOSPECS grade of at least 4 and disease under 3 months old. Investigators excluded patients with uncontrolled infection, other autoimmune disease, pregnancy or lactation. Diagnoses used clinical symptoms, serum thyroxine and TRAb, thyroid ultrasound and orbital computed tomography.

This receptor was identified in a man under 40 with Graves' ophthalmopathy. What was sequenced was blood. The rearrangement links TRBV27 to TRBJ1-5; 7 nucleotides agree with TRBD1. The CDR3 coding sequence is TGTGCCAGCAGTCCCAGGGGGGGGTCCGGTCAGCCCCAGCATTTT. It is translated as CASSPRGGSGQPQHF.